The clone carrying this T cell receptor beta chain was observed a handful of times. Its target is unknown. Patients showing uncontrolled infection, other autoimmune disease, pregnancy or lactation were ineligible. PBMCs were sourced from roughly 9.7 ml fresh peripheral blood. TCR beta CDR3 region amplification was performed from RNA transcripts. First-round RT-PCR of the TCR CDR3 relied on the HTBI primer set. A single record per CDR3 protein comes from TCRdb applying MiXCR to the multiplex PCR reads. Of hundreds of thousands of distinct CDR3 sequences detected, roughly 22% appear once; the ten largest clones hold approximately 49%. This entry comes from a study of T cells in Graves' hyperthyroidism and ophthalmopathy. The wider study: Peripheral blood was collected at initial diagnosis, before any treatment. Findings of the study overall: In blood, most of the thyroid clonotypes expanded above 0.001 were also present.

This sequence was found in a woman in her 70s with Graves' ophthalmopathy. Sequencing was carried out using blood.

Written as DNA, the CDR3 is TGTGCCAGCAGCGTAGATGGGCAAGCTAACTATGGCTACACCTTC. Encoded protein: CASSVDGQANYGYTF. The J gene is TRBJ1-2, the V gene TRBV9; D gene ambiguous. V was trimmed by 0 bases and J by 0 bases, leaving 9 bases between them. CDR3 length: 15 residues. The germline V gene encodes CDR1 SGDLS and CDR2 YYNGEE.